The next 28 T cell receptor beta chains were all read from a single sample in a study of shared clonotypes between healthy human individuals. The assay was immunoSEQ multiplex PCR, and TCRdb's table has in-frame clones only and misses some. The sample contains hundreds of thousands of clones, approximately 97% of which appear only once. The sample taken for sequencing was memory CD8+ T cells sorted from blood. Described subset: CD45RO+ cells pooled with CCR7-negative TemRA cells. Every receptor here comes from a man aged 25 to 40 in good health.

This clone was picked up one time. The J gene is TRBJ2-5, the V gene TRBV30; weak D call: TRBD2 (6 bases). The germline CDR1 and CDR2 sequences are GTSNPN and SVGIG (reference sequence). The CDR3 loop spans 14 amino acids. Deletions cut 5 bases from V and 1 base from J, with 14 bases between. In DNA form, the CDR3 reads TGTGCCTGGGACCTCATCGGGGGCCAAGAGACCCAGTACTTC. It yields the protein CAWDLIGGQETQYF.

This clone was picked up one time. This chain links TRBV5-4 with TRBJ2-5; D remains unclear. Looked up from germline, CDR1 is SGHNT and CDR2 is YYREEE (reference sequence). The CDR3 consists of 13 residues. V was cut by 3 bases and J by 4 bases, with 10 bases left in between. CDR3 nucleotide sequence: TGTGCCAGCAGCTCCCCGGACGGAGAGACCCAGTACTTC. Its protein is CASSSPDGETQYF. The variable domain in full, completed from reference TRBV5-4 and TRBJ2-5, reads ETGVTQSPTHLIKTRGQQVTLRCSSQSGHNTVSWYQQALGQGPQFIFQYYREEENGRGNFPPRFSGLQFPNYSSELNVNALELDDSALYLCASSSPDGETQYFGPGTRLLVL.

This clone is a singleton in its sample. This chain connects TRBV4-1 to TRBJ2-7; D not certain. V lost 4 bases to trimming and J lost 3 bases, with 13 bases between them. This CDR3 has 14 amino acids. The germline V gene has CDR1 MGHRA and CDR2 YSYEKL. In nucleotides, the CDR3 is TGCGCCAGCAGCCCACAGTTATCGGGCTACGAGCAGTACTTC. It encodes CASSPQLSGYEQYF.

The V and J genes are TRBV30 and TRBJ2-6; possibly TRBD2 for D (5 bases). This CDR3 has 17 amino acids. Germline V gives CDR1 GTSNPN, CDR2 SVGIG (reference sequence). V was pared by 0 bases and J by 0 bases, with 12 bases between. CDR3 loop: CAWSVPPSRSGANVLTF. As DNA, the CDR3 is TGTGCCTGGAGTGTACCGCCTAGCCGCTCTGGGGCCAACGTCCTGACTTTC.

This chain connects TRBV30 to TRBJ2-7; possibly TRBD1 for D (5 bases). Germline V gene lookup returns CDR1 GTSNPN and CDR2 SVGIG (reference sequence). V dropped 1 base and J dropped 7 bases, with 14 bases sitting between them. CDR3 length equals 13 residues. The CDR3 reads CAWSEWGGGEQYF. Written as DNA, the CDR3 is TGTGCCTGGAGTGAATGGGGCGGTGGAGAGCAGTACTTC.

J is TRBJ2-5 and V is TRBV5-6, with TRBD2 matching over 12 bases. From germline, CDR1 is SGHDT and CDR2 YYEEEE. The ends lost 0 bases at V and 7 bases at J; junction bases unmatched: 4. The CDR3 spans 15 residues. CDR3 loop: CASSLGLAGAGTQYF. For the CDR3, the DNA is TGTGCCAGCAGCTTGGGACTAGCGGGGGCGGGGACCCAGTACTTC.

This clone was seen more than once but under ten times. This chain links TRBV20-1 with TRBJ2-7; either TRBD1 or TRBD2 may fit D (6 bases each). The CDR3 runs 11 residues. Trimming shortened V by 5 bases and J by 7 bases, and 12 bases separated the two germline ends. The germline V gene encodes CDR1 DFQATT and CDR2 SNEGSKA (reference sequence). DNA for the CDR3: TGCAGTGCTTCGGGGGCGGGTGAGCAGTACTTC. Amino acids: CSASGAGEQYF.

The chain links TRBV11-3 to TRBJ2-1; D gene uncertain. Looked up from germline, CDR1 is SGHNT and CDR2 is YENEEA. This CDR3 has 13 amino acids. V lost 5 bases to trimming and J lost 4 bases, with 9 bases between them. The CDR3 nucleotides are TGTGCCAGCAGCATCTCCACTTACAATGAGCAGTTCTTC. This sequence encodes CASSISTYNEQFF.

This chain uses TRBV5-1 with TRBJ2-3; 9 bases are a match to TRBD2. The CDR3 has 16 amino acids. V was clipped by 6 bases and J by 0 bases; unmatched bases: 8. Germline V lookup: CDR1 SGHRS, CDR2 YFSETQ. CDR3: CASTSKAGGSTDTQYF. DNA of the CDR3: TGCGCCAGCACCTCAAAAGCGGGAGGCAGCACAGATACGCAGTATTTT.

This sequence joins TRBV7-2 and TRBJ1-2; D uncertain. Germline values: CDR1 SGHTA, CDR2 FQGNSA. This CDR3 region has 11 residues. With 0 bases removed from V and 6 bases from J, the gap between germline ends came to 2 bases. This CDR3 reads CASSLAHGYTF. The CDR3 DNA follows: TGTGCCAGCAGCTTAGCCCATGGCTACACCTTC.

The chain recombines TRBV7-8 with TRBJ2-5; D is ambiguous. Germline CDR1 and CDR2: SGHVS and FQNEAQ. V lost 2 bases to trimming and J lost 5 bases, with 6 bases between them. This CDR3 has 12 amino acids. CDR3 in amino acids: CASSLQVETQYF. For the CDR3, the DNA is TGTGCCAGCAGCTTACAGGTCGAGACCCAGTACTTC.

Notes on this clone: Distinct nucleotide sequences in the sample also encode this CDR3. The V call is TRBV5-1, the J call TRBJ2-1; TRBD2 agrees at 11 bases. Germline V gene sequence: CDR1 SGHRS, CDR2 YFSETQ. J gave up 4 bases and V 2 bases, and 5 bases lay outside the gene matches. This CDR3 is 16 amino acids long. The CDR3 is CASSFLAGGPYNEQFF. CDR3 sequence (DNA): TGCGCCAGCAGCTTCCTAGCGGGAGGACCTTACAATGAGCAGTTCTTC.

The chain employs TRBV30 and TRBJ2-7; 8 bases agree with TRBD1. V was clipped by 0 bases and J by 1 base; unmatched bases: 5. Germline V CDR1 and CDR2: GTSNPN, SVGIG (reference sequence). This CDR3 contains 15 residues. The CDR3 is CAWSVGQGYSYEQYF. CDR3 nucleotides: TGTGCCTGGAGTGTTGGACAGGGTTATTCCTACGAGCAGTACTTC.

The chain is built from TRBV6-1 and TRBJ2-2; 8 bases match TRBD2. CDR3 length equals 15 residues. V dropped 6 bases and J dropped 3; count of bases not matched to a gene: 6. Germline V gives CDR1 MNHNS, CDR2 SASEGT. CDR3 sequence: CASRFREGHTGELFF. The CDR3 coding sequence is TGTGCCAGCAGGTTCCGGGAGGGCCACACCGGGGAGCTGTTTTTT.

J is TRBJ2-7 and V is TRBV10-3; tentatively, D is TRBD1 (6 bases). V shed 0 bases and J shed 0 bases, with 12 bases lying between them. This CDR3 spans 16 amino acids. The germline V gene encodes CDR1 ENHRY and CDR2 SYGVKD. DNA for the CDR3: TGTGCCATCAGTGAGTCGAGGACAGCCTTCTCCTACGAGCAGTACTTC. Its protein is CAISESRTAFSYEQYF.

The genes are TRBV7-9 and TRBJ1-1, with D hard to call. The germline V gene encodes CDR1 SEHNR and CDR2 FQNEAQ (reference sequence). V was cut by 1 base and J by 8 bases, with 14 bases left in between. CDR3 size: 14 residues. The CDR3 loop reads CASSLEMPFPEAFF. The CDR3 DNA is TGTGCCAGCAGCTTAGAGATGCCTTTCCCGGAAGCTTTCTTT.

The chain carries TRBV30 and TRBJ1-4; D is uncertain. V was clipped by 4 bases and J by 10 bases, with 13 bases between them. The germline CDR1 and CDR2 sequences are GTSNPN and SVGIG (reference sequence). The CDR3 spans 12 residues. CDR3 loop: CAWTVNEGKLFF. The CDR3 DNA is TGTGCCTGGACCGTTAATGAGGGAAAACTGTTTTTT.

The chain couples TRBV19 to TRBJ2-6; a weak D match, TRBD1 (5 bases). From germline, CDR1 is LNHDA and CDR2 SQIVND (reference sequence). The CDR3 has 17 amino acids. Trimming removed 2 bases from V and 0 bases from J, with 11 bases in between. This chain's CDR3 is CASSIYYRNSGANVLTF. CDR3 nucleotide sequence: TGTGCCAGTAGTATATATTACAGGAACTCTGGGGCCAACGTCCTGACTTTC.

Only a few counts were recorded for this clone. V and J are TRBV5-1 and TRBJ2-5; the match to TRBD1 covers 9 bases. This CDR3 is built from 14 residues. Per the germline V gene, CDR1 is SGHRS and CDR2 is YFSETQ. J lost 5 bases, V lost 2 bases, and 4 bases had no gene match. The CDR3 loop reads CASSLQGAGETQYF. The CDR3 DNA follows: TGCGCCAGCAGCTTACAGGGGGCGGGGGAGACCCAGTACTTC.

This clone showed up just a few times. This sequence joins TRBV6-6 and TRBJ1-1; 10 positions agree with TRBD1. Trimming cost V 6 bases and J 5 bases; bases outside gene matches: 12. Germline lookup yields CDR1 MNHNY and CDR2 SVGAGI (reference sequence). The CDR3 runs 16 residues. CDR3: CASRSGTGAGGTEAFF. For the CDR3, the DNA is TGTGCCAGCAGGTCCGGGACAGGGGCCGGAGGAACTGAAGCTTTCTTT.

The chain links TRBV11-2 to TRBJ2-7; D possibly corresponds to TRBD2 (5 bases). Trimming took 0 bases from V and 4 from J, leaving 10 bases between them. This CDR3 contains 14 residues. In germline, CDR1 is SGHAT, CDR2 FQNNGV. In DNA, the CDR3 is TGTGCCAGCAGCTTAGATCGTGGCGGGTACGAGCAGTACTTC. This sequence encodes CASSLDRGGYEQYF.

This rearrangement joins TRBV11-2 to TRBJ2-7; 14 bases map to TRBD2. Germline lookup yields CDR1 SGHAT and CDR2 FQNNGV. Germline trimming cut 5 bases from V and 3 bases from J; bases unmatched to any gene: 6. The CDR3 consists of 16 residues. CDR3 sequence: CASSHGTSGSSYEQYF. As DNA, the CDR3 is TGTGCCAGCAGCCACGGGACTAGCGGGAGTAGCTACGAGCAGTACTTC.

The chain is built from TRBV28 and TRBJ2-5; 7 positions agree with TRBD1. Germline-derived CDR1 and CDR2 are MDHEN and SYDVKM. This CDR3 has 15 residues. V lost 5 bases to trimming and J lost 0 bases; unmatched junction nucleotides: 6. The CDR3, as DNA: TGTGCCAGCAGTCGAATCGGGACAGACCAAGAGACCCAGTACTTC. Its translation: CASSRIGTDQETQYF.

This chain connects TRBV6-5 to TRBJ1-1, with 7 nucleotides matching TRBD1. The V gene end was trimmed by 4 bases and the J gene end by 3 bases; junction bases not matched to a gene: 5. The CDR3 sequence is 14 residues long. CDR1 MNHEY and CDR2 SVGAGI come from the germline V gene. The CDR3 loop reads CASSSRDSYTEAFF. The CDR3 nucleotides read TGTGCCAGCAGTTCGAGGGACAGTTACACTGAAGCTTTCTTT.

This chain links TRBV6-6 with TRBJ1-1; D unresolved. CDR1 MNHNY and CDR2 SVGAGI come from the germline V gene (reference sequence). The V and J ends lost 0 bases and 0 bases respectively, with 11 bases between them. This CDR3 is built from 16 residues. CDR3 DNA: TGTGCCAGCAGTTACTCCCACTCGGCGGTGAACACTGAAGCTTTCTTT. This codes for CASSYSHSAVNTEAFF.

The V and J genes are TRBV7-2 and TRBJ2-1, with TRBD2 matching 13 bases. J was trimmed by 9 bases and V by 4 bases; bases with no gene match: 6. The CDR3 covers 15 residues. Germline CDR1 reads SGHTA; CDR2 reads FQGNSA. The CDR3 DNA is TGTGCCAGCAGCTCAGGACTAGCGGGAGTCGGTGAGCAGTTCTTC. It codes for CASSSGLAGVGEQFF. Full variable domain (remainder filled in from reference TRBV7-2 and TRBJ2-1): GAGVSQSPSNKVTEKGKDVELRCDPISGHTALYWYRQSLGQGLEFLIYFQGNSAPDKSGLPSDRFSAERTGGSVSTLTIQRTQQEDSAVYLCASSSGLAGVGEQFFGPGTRLTVL.

The chain employs TRBV28 and TRBJ1-1, with a possible D match to TRBD1 (6 bases). CDR1 MDHEN and CDR2 SYDVKM come from the germline V gene. V gave up 3 bases and J gave up 1 base, with 9 bases separating them. This CDR3 has 14 amino acids. In DNA, the CDR3 is TGTGCCAGCAGTTTGGGGGCTTGGAACACTGAAGCTTTCTTT. Its translation: CASSLGAWNTEAFF.

In its sample, this clone was seen once. The V gene is TRBV18, the J gene TRBJ2-1; unclear D gene. The germline V gene has CDR1 KGHSH and CDR2 LQKENI. The germline V and J ends were trimmed by 1 base and 6 bases, with 13 bases remaining between them. This CDR3 has 15 residues. The DNA of the CDR3 is TGTGCCAGCTCACCACGGAACACAGAGGTCAATGAGCAGTTCTTC. The encoded protein is CASSPRNTEVNEQFF.